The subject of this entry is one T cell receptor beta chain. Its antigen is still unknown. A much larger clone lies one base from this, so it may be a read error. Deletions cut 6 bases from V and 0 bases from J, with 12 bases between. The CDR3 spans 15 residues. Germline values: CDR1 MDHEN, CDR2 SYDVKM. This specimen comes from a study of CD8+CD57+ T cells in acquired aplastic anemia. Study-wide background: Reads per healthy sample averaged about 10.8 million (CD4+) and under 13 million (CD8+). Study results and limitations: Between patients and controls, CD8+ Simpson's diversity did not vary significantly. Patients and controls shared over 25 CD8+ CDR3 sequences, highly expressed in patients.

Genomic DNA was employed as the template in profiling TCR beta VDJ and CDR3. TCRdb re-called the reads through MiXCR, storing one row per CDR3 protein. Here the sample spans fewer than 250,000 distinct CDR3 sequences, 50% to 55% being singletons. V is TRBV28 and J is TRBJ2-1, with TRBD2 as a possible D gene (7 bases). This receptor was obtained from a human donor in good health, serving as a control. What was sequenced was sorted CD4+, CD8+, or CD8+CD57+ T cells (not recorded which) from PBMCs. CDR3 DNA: TGTGCCAGCAGCTTGGGGGGGCACTCCTACAATGAGCAGTTCTTC. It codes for CASSLGGHSYNEQFF.